Described below is a single T cell receptor (beta chain) sequence and its context. This record comes from a study of shared clonotypes between healthy human individuals. The protocol was immunoSEQ multiplex PCR, while the TCRdb copy is restricted to in-frame clones and leaves out a portion. The sample shows around 350,000 clones, around four fifths of them seen only once. The specimen was memory CD4+ T cells sorted from blood. Subset indicated: CD45RA-negative fraction. This sequence was found in a man aged 25 to 45 in good health.

The CDR3 reads CASSFFSGSPSGANVLTF. The CDR3 DNA reads as TGTGCCAGCAGCTTCTTTAGCGGGAGTCCCTCTGGGGCCAACGTCCTGACTTTC. This chain connects TRBV5-4 to TRBJ2-6; 9 bases line up with TRBD2. The CDR3 length is 18 residues. Looked up from germline, CDR1 is SGHNT and CDR2 is YYREEE (reference sequence). V lost 2 bases to trimming and J lost 0 bases; unmatched junction nucleotides: 6.